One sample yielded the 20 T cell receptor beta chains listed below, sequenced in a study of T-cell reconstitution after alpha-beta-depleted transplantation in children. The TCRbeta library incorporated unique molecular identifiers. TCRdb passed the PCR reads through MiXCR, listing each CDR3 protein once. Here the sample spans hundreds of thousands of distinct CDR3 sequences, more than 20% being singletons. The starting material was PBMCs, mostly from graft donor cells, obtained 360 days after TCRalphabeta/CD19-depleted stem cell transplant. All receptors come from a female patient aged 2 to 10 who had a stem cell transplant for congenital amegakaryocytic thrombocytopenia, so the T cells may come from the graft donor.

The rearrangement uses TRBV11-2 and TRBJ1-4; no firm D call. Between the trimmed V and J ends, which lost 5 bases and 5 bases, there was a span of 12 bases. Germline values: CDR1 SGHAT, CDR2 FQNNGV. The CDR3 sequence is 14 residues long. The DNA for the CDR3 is TGTGCCAGCAGCCCATCCACGGGGAATGAAAAACTGTTTTTT. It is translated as CASSPSTGNEKLFF.

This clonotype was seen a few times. This CDR3 reads CSAIPPGQGADTQYF. The CDR3 DNA reads TGCAGTGCTATTCCGCCGGGACAGGGCGCAGATACGCAGTATTTT. The rearrangement uses TRBV20-1 and TRBJ2-3; 9 nucleotides align to TRBD1. Germline V CDR1 and CDR2: DFQATT, SNEGSKA (reference sequence). The CDR3 has 15 amino acids. The V and J ends lost 4 bases and 4 bases, in that order; junction bases with no gene match: 9.

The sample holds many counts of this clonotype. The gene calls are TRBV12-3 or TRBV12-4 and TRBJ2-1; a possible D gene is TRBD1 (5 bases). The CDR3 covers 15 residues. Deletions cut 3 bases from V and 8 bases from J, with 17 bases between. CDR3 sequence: CASSFVGGALHEQFF. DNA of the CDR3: TGTGCCAGCAGTTTTGTAGGTGGGGCCCTGCATGAGCAGTTCTTC.

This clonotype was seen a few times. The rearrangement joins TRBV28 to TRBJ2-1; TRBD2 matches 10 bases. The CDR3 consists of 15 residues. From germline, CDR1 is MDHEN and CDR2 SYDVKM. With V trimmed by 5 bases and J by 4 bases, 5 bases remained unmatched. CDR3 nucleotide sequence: TGTGCCAGCAGTCCCGGACTAGCGGCTTACAATGAGCAGTTCTTC. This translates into CASSPGLAAYNEQFF. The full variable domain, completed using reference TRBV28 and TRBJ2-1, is DVKVTQSSRYLVKRTGEKVFLECVQDMDHENMFWYRQDPGLGLRLIYFSYDVKMKEKGDIPEGYSVSREKKERFSLILESASTNQTSMYLCASSPGLAAYNEQFFGPGTRLTVL.

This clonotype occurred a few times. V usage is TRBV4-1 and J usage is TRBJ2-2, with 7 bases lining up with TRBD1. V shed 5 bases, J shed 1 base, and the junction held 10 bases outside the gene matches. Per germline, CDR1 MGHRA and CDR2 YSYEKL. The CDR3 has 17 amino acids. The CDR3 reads CASSGPRQGVNTGELFF. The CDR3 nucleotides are TGCGCCAGCAGCGGCCCCAGACAGGGAGTGAACACCGGGGAGCTGTTTTTT.

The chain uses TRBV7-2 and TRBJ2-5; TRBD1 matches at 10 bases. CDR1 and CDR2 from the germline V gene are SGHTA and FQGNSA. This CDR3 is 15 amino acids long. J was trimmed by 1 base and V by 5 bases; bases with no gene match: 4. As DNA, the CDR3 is TGTGCCAGCAGCACCGGGACAGGGGTCCAAGAGACCCAGTACTTC. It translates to CASSTGTGVQETQYF.

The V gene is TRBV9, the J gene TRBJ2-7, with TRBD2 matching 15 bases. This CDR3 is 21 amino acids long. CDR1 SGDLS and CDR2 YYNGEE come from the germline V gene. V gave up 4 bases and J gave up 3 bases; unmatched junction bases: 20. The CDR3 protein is CASSSHSRVGTSGGSVYEQYF. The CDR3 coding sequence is TGTGCCAGCAGCTCCCATTCCCGGGTCGGGACTAGCGGGGGGTCGGTCTACGAGCAGTACTTC.

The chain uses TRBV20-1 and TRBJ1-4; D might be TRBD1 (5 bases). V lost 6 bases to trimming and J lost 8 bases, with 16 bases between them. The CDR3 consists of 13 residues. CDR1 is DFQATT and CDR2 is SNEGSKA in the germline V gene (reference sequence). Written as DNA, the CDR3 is TGCAGTGCCCAATCCGGGGCACTGGAAAAACTGTTTTTT. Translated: CSAQSGALEKLFF.

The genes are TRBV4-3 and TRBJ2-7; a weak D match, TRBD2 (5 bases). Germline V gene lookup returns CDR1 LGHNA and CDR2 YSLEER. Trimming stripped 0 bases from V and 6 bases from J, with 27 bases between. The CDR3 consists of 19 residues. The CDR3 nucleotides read TGCGCCAGCAGCCAAGATCCGGTATCCCGGGAAAAGTTTGGGCGCGAGCAGTACTTC. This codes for CASSQDPVSREKFGREQYF.

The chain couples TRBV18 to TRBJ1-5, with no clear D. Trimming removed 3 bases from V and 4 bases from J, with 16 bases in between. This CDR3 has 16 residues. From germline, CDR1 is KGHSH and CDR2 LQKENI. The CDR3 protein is CASSPVRSRSNQPQHF. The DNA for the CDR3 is TGTGCCAGCTCACCGGTGCGATCGCGGAGTAATCAGCCCCAGCATTTT.

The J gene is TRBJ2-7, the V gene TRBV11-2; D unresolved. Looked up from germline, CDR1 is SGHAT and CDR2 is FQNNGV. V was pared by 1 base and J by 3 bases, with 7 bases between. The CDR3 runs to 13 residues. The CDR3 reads CASSLVVDYEQYF. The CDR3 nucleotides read TGTGCCAGCAGCTTAGTGGTGGACTACGAGCAGTACTTC.

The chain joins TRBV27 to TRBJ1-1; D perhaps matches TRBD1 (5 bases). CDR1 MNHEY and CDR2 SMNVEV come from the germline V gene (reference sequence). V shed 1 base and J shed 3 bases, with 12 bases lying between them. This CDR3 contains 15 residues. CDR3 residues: CASSLCRGWDTEAFF. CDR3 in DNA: TGTGCCAGCAGTTTATGCCGGGGGTGGGACACTGAAGCTTTCTTT.

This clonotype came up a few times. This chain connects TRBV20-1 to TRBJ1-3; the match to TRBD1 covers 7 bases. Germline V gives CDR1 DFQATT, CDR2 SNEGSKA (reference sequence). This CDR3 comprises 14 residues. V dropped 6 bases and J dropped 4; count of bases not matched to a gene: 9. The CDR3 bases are TGCAGTGCGCAACTGACAGGGTTCGGAAACACCATATATTTT. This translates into CSAQLTGFGNTIYF.

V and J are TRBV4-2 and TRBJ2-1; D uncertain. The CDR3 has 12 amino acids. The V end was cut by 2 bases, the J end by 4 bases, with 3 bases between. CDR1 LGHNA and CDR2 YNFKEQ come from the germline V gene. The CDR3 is CASSQRYNEQFF. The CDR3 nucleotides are TGTGCCAGCAGCCAACGGTACAATGAGCAGTTCTTC.

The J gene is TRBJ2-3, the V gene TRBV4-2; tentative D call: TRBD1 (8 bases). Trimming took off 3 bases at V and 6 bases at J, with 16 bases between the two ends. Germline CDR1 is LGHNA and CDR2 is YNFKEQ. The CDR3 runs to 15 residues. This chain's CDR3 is CASSHSQGEGDTQYF. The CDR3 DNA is TGTGCCAGCAGCCACTCACAGGGGGAGGGCGATACGCAGTATTTT.

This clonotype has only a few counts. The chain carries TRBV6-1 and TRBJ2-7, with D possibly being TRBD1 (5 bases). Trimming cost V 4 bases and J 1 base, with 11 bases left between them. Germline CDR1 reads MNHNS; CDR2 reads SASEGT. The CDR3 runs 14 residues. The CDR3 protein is CASSVGQGSYEQYF. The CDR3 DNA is TGTGCCAGCAGTGTCGGGCAGGGTTCCTACGAGCAGTACTTC.

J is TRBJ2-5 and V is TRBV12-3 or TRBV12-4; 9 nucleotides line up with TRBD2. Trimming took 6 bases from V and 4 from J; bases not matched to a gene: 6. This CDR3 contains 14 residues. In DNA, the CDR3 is TGTGCCAGCAGCTGGCGGGGGGGCGGAGAGACCCAGTACTTC. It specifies CASSWRGGGETQYF.

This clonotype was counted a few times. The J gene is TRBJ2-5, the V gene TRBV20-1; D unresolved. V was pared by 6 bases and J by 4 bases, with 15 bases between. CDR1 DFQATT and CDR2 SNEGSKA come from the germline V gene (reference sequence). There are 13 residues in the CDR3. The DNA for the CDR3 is TGCAGTGCCCCTTATGTTGGGCGAGAGACCCAGTACTTC. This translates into CSAPYVGRETQYF.

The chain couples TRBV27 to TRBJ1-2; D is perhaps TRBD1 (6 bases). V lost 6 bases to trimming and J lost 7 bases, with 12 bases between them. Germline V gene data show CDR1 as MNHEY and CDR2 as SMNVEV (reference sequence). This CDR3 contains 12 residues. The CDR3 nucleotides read TGTGCCAGCAGGGACAGCGGGTTTGGCTACACCTTC. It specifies CASRDSGFGYTF.

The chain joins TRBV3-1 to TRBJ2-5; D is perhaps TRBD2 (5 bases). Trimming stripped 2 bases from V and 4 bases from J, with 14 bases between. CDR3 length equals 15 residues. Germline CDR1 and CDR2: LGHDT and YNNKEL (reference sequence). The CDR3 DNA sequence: TGTGCCAGCAGCCAAATAAGGACTGCCCCAGAGACCCAGTACTTC. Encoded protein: CASSQIRTAPETQYF.